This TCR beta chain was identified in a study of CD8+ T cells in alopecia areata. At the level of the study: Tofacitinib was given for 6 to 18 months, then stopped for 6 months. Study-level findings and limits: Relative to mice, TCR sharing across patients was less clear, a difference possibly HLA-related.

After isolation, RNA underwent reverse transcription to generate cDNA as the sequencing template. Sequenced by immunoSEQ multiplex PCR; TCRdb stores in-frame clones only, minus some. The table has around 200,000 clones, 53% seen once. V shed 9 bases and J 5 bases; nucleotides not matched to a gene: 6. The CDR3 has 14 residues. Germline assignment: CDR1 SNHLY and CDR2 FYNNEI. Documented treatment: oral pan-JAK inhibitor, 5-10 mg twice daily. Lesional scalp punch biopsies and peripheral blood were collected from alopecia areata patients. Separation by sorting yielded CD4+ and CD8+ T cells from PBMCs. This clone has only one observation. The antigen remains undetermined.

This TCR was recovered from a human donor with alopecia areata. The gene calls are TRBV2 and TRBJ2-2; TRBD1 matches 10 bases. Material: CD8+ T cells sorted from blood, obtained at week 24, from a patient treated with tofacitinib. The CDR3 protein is CASRGQGPTGELFF. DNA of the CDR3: TGTGCCAGTCGGGGACAGGGGCCGACCGGGGAGCTGTTTTTT.